Described below is a single TCR beta chain sequence and its context. Its target is unknown. These data originate in a study of cytomegalovirus exposure and HLA in healthy donors. Germline assignment: CDR1 KGHSH and CDR2 LQKENI. CDR3 length equals 16 residues. V trimming: 3 bases; J trimming: 5 bases; junction bases outside the gene matches: 7. Study-wide results and limits: Judged likely to be a sequencing artifact was a cluster of highly shared sequence variants. Later analysis revealed greater clonal expansion in HLA-associated TCR beta chains than in equally common others. HLA-A and HLA-B allele assignments for most subjects were reportedly predicted accurately using TCR beta sequences.

Vbeta (60) and Jbeta (13) primers were used in the PCR. TCRdb's copy holds only in-frame clones and misses some; the assay was immunoSEQ multiplex PCR. The sample records 110,000 to 150,000 clones, roughly 80% being singletons. V gene TRBV18 combines with J gene TRBJ2-3, with TRBD2 matching over 11 bases. Material for sequencing was PBMCs. The TCR comes from a woman in her 40s in good health and CMV-seropositive. The CDR3 coding sequence is TGTGCCAGCTCACCCTCACTAGCGGGAGCAGGAGATACGCAGTATTTT. The encoded protein is CASSPSLAGAGDTQYF.